This T cell receptor beta chain was obtained from a study of human T cells and chemical hapten exposure. The trim removed 1 base at V and 5 bases at J, leaving 8 bases unmatched. The CDR3 extends over 15 amino acids. Germline assignment: CDR1 SGHRS and CDR2 YFSETQ. Whole-study findings and limits: Sensitizing with DPC caused no change in TCRs above 1 in 1000 frequency.

MiXCR was run by TCRdb on the RACE reads, yielding one entry per CDR3 protein. In the table there are 150,000 to 200,000 distinct CDR3 sequences, roughly 26% of which are singletons. This clonotype was seen more than once but under ten times. Its antigen is undetermined. Time point of the sample: patch test 3, about 24 weeks after DPC sensitization. Specified treatment: therapeutic diphenylcyclopropenone sensitization with weekly scalp DPC. The genes are TRBV5-1 and TRBJ2-5, with 7 bases identical to TRBD2. This sequence originates from a woman aged 18-29 years with alopecia areata. Some clones in this sample may be carry-over from other donors' samples. The material was whole blood, obtained in connection with sensitization to the hapten diphenylcyclopropenone (DPC). The CDR3 DNA is TGCGCCAGCAGCTTGTTGGCGGGAGAGAGCGAGACCCAGTACTTC. As protein: CASSLLAGESETQYF.